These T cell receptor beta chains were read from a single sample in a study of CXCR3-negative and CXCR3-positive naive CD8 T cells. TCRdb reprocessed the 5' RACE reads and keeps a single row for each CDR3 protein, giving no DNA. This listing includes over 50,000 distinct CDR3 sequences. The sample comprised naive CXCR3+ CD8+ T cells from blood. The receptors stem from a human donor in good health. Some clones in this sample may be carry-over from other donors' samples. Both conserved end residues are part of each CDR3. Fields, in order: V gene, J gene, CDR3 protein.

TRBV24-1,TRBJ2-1,CATSDSVSSYNEQSF
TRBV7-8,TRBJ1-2,CASSFLRDLTDGYTF
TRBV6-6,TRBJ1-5,CAGSYMGEGQPQHF
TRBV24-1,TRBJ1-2,CATSDWENGYTF
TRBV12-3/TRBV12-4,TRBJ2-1,CASSMGGRVNEQFF
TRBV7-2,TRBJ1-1,CASSLEWDTEAFF
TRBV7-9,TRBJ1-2,CASSFQGTNYGYTF
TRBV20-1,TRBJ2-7,CSARADRLSSYEQYF
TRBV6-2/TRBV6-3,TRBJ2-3,CASSYTRSTDTQHF
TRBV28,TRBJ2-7,CASSHRGTGSYEQYF
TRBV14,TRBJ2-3,CASSHEGVGTDTQYF
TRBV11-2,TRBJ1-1,CASSLSGTAEAFF
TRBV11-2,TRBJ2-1,CASSLQSTSGHNEQFF
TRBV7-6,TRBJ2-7,CASSVITVQGSDEQYF
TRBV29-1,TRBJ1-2,CSVDPPRDSYYGYTF
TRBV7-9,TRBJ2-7,CASSISRGLYSYEQYF
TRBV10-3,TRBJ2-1,CAISEPGAAYYNEQFF
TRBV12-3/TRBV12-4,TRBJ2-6,CASNRDSGANVLTF
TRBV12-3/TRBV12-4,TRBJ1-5,CASSSGTGNQPQHF
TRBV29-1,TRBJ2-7,CSVLAGIHEQYF
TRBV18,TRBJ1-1,CASSPTQGPVNTEAFF
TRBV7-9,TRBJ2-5,CASSFGTSGEETQYF
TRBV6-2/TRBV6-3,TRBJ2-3,CASSLLTGGTDTQYF
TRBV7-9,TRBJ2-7,CASTPSRGIYEQYF
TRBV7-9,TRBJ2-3,CASSLAVREEYF
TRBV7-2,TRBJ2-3,CASSLIGYLDTQYF
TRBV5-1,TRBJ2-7,CASSLETRSDEQYF
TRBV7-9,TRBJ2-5,CASSQTGSETQYF
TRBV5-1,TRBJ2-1,CASSLLGGYNEQFF